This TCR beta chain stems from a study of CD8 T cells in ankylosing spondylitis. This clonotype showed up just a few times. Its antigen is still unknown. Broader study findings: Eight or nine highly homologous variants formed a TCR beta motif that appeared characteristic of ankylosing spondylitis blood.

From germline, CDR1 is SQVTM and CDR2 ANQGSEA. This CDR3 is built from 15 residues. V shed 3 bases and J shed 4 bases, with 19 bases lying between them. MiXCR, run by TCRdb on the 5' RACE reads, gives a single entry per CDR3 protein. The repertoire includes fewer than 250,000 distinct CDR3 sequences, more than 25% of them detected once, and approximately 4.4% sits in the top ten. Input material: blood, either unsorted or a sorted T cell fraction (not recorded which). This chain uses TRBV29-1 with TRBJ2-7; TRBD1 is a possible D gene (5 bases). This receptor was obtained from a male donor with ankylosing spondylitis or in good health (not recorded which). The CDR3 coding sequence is TGCAGCGTTGAGTCTCAGGGAAGGGTTGCGTACGAGCAGTACTTC. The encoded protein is CSVESQGRVAYEQYF.